This T cell receptor (beta chain) was identified in a study of blood T cell repertoires in COVID-19. Clones were read by immunoSEQ multiplex PCR, and TCRdb kept only the in-frame ones, dropping some. Among about 260,000 clones listed, more than 70% were seen once. The CDR3 is made up of 13 amino acids. The V end lost 4 bases, the J end lost 10 bases, and 15 bases lay between the germline ends. Germline values: CDR1 SGHNT, CDR2 YYREEE (reference sequence). V usage is TRBV5-4 and J usage is TRBJ2-1, with a weak D call TRBD2 (6 bases). The TCR originated in a woman younger than 45 with COVID-19, enrolled during active disease. Sequencing input: peripheral blood. CDR3 region: CASSPGGPREQFF. The CDR3 nucleotides read TGTGCCAGCAGCCCCGGAGGGCCCCGAGAGCAGTTCTTC.